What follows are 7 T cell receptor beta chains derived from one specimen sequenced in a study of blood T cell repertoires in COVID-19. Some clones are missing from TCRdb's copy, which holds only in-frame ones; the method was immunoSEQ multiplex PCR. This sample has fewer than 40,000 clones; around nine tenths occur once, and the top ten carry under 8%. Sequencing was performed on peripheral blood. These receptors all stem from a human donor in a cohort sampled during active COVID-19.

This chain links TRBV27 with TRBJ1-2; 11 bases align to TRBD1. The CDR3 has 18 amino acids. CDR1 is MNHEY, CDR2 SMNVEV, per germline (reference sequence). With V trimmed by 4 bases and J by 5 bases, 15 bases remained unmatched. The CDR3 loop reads CASSSPWTGGSGSYGYTF. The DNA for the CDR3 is TGTGCCAGCAGTTCTCCATGGACAGGGGGCTCGGGTTCGTATGGCTACACCTTC.

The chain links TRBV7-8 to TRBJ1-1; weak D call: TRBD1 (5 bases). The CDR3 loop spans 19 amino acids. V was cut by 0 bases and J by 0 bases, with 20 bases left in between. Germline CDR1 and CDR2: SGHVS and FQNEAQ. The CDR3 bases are TGTGCCAGCAGCTTAGCCCCCCTTACTATTGACAGAATGAACACTGAAGCTTTCTTT. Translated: CASSLAPLTIDRMNTEAFF. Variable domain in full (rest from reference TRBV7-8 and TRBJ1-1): GAGVSQSPRYKVAKRGQDVALRCDPISGHVSLFWYQQALGQGPEFLTYFQNEAQLDKSGLPSDRFFAERPEGSVSTLKIQRTQQEDSAVYLCASSLAPLTIDRMNTEAFFGQGTRLTVV.

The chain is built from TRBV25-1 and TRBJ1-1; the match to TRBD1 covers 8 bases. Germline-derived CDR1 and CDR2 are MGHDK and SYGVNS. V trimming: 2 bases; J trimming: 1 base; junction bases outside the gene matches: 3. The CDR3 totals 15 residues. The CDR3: CASSEAGGSNTEAFF. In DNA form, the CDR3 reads TGTGCCAGCAGTGAAGCAGGGGGCTCGAACACTGAAGCTTTCTTT.

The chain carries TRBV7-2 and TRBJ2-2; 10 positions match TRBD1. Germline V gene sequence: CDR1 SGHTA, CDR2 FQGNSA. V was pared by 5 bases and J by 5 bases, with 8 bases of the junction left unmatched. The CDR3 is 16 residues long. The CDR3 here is CASSKKTGGRTGELFF. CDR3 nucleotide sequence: TGTGCCAGCAGCAAAAAGACAGGGGGCCGGACCGGGGAGCTGTTTTTT. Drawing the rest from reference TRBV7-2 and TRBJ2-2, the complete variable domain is GAGVSQSPSNKVTEKGKDVELRCDPISGHTALYWYRQSLGQGLEFLIYFQGNSAPDKSGLPSDRFSAERTGGSVSTLTIQRTQQEDSAVYLCASSKKTGGRTGELFFGEGSRLTVL.

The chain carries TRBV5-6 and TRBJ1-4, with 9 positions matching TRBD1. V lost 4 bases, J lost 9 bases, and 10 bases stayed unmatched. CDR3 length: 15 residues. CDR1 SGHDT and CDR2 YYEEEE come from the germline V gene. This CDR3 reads CASSPGTGNMQKLFF. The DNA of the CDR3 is TGTGCCAGCAGCCCTGGGACAGGGAACATGCAAAAACTGTTTTTT.

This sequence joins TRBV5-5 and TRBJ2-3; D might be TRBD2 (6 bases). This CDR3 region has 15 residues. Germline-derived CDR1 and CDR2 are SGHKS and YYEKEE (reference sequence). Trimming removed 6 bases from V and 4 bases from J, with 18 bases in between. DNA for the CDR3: TGTGCCAGCACCCTCCCCCAGGGAGGCCCAGATACGCAGTATTTT. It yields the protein CASTLPQGGPDTQYF.

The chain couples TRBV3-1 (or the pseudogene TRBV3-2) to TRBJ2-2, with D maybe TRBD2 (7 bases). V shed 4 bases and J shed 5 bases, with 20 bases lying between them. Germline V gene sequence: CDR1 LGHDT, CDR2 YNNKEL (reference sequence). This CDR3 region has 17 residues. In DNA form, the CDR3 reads TGTGCCAGCAGCCCCACCTGGGGGGGGGCGGGAACCGGGGAGCTGTTTTTT. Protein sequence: CASSPTWGGAGTGELFF.